The rows below give T cell receptor beta chains drawn from one sample of a study of blood T cells in healthy people across ages. TCRdb independently ran MiXCR on the 5' RACE reads; one entry per CDR3 protein. The profile shows fewer than 1,000,000 distinct CDR3 sequences, about 47% of them singletons. Sequenced sample: blood. The receptors here all came from a man aged 80 or over in good health. Both conserved end residues are part of each CDR3. A D gene is named only where the DNA matches it firmly. A clone size is listed for some rows: how often the clone was seen (once, few, many), or a class if it is expanded.

V gene	clone size	D gene	J gene	CDR3 protein	CDR3 DNA
TRBV11-1	once	TRBD1	TRBJ1-2	CASSYGQGHYGYTF	TGTGCCAGCAGCTACGGACAGGGCCACTATGGCTACACCTTC
TRBV20-1	-	-	TRBJ2-1	CSAEASVGGWSNEQFF	TGCAGTGCAGAGGCCAGCGTTGGAGGGTGGTCCAATGAGCAGTTCTTC
TRBV19	few	TRBD2	TRBJ2-3	CASSAGLAGTDTQYF	TGTGCCAGTAGTGCTGGACTAGCGGGCACAGATACGCAGTATTTT
TRBV12-5	few	TRBD1	TRBJ2-5	CASGLSPRTGRSETQYF	TGTGCTAGTGGTTTGTCCCCTCGGACAGGGAGGTCAGAGACCCAGTACTTC
TRBV5-1	few	-	TRBJ2-7	CASSSRFAQYF	TGCGCCAGCAGCTCCCGTTTTGCGCAGTACTTC
TRBV5-1	-	-	TRBJ2-3	CASSEYITDTQYF	TGCGCCAGCAGTGAGTACATCACAGATACGCAGTATTTT
TRBV7-9	-	-	TRBJ1-2	CASRSIGGFNYGYTF	TGTGCCAGCAGGTCAATCGGGGGCTTTAACTATGGCTACACCTTC
TRBV5-1	-	-	TRBJ2-5	CASSLDPGSGETQYF	TGCGCCAGCAGCTTGGACCCAGGGAGTGGGGAGACCCAGTACTTC
TRBV11-1	-	-	TRBJ1-4	CASSVDSEEKLFF	TGTGCCAGCAGCGTTGACAGCGAGGAAAAACTGTTTTTT
TRBV29-1	-	-	TRBJ2-7	CSVVLADTYEQYF	TGCAGCGTTGTCCTAGCTGATACCTACGAGCAGTACTTC
TRBV29-1	-	-	TRBJ2-7	CSVEEAGVGHEQYF	TGCAGCGTTGAAGAAGCCGGGGTTGGGCACGAGCAGTACTTC
TRBV7-2	few	-	TRBJ1-4	CASSLVASTNEKLFF	TGTGCCAGCAGCTTAGTAGCCTCAACTAATGAAAAACTGTTTTTT
TRBV20-1	-	-	TRBJ2-5	CSAASGTETQYF	TGCAGTGCTGCTAGTGGAACGGAGACCCAGTACTTC
TRBV6-6	-	-	TRBJ2-3	CASPEGQGRDTQYF	TGTGCCAGCCCTGAGGGTCAGGGAAGAGATACGCAGTATTTT
TRBV6-6	-	-	TRBJ2-1	CASSYTIDFYNEQFF	TGTGCCAGCAGTTACACCATTGACTTCTACAATGAGCAGTTCTTC
TRBV14	few	-	TRBJ2-7	CASSQQAASSYEQYF	TGTGCCAGCAGCCAACAGGCGGCGAGCTCCTACGAGCAGTACTTC
TRBV4-1	few	-	TRBJ1-1	CASSQDSTPGTEAFF	TGCGCCAGCAGCCAAGATTCGACGCCGGGGACTGAAGCTTTCTTT
TRBV6-6	-	-	TRBJ2-1	CASSPTNEQFF	TGTGCCAGCAGTCCTACCAATGAGCAGTTCTTC
TRBV20-1	-	TRBD2	TRBJ2-1	CSAEGGRAYREQFF	TGCAGTGCTGAGGGCGGGAGGGCCTATCGTGAGCAGTTCTTC
TRBV20-1	-	-	TRBJ2-3	CSARGWSHTDTQYF	TGCAGTGCTAGGGGGTGGTCTCACACAGATACGCAGTATTTT